This T cell receptor (beta chain) was obtained from a study of blood T cells in healthy people across ages. Study-level findings and limits: Both naive CD4+ cell counts and diversity were greater in long-lived donors than in aged donors.

This CDR3 is built from 14 residues. The V end lost 3 bases, the J end lost 4 bases, and 12 bases lay between the germline ends. Germline V lookup: CDR1 KGHSH, CDR2 LQKENI. Together with a sample-barcoded 5' primer, a J-beta primer mix was included in a second PCR lasting roughly 6 to 12 cycles. TCRdb recomputed calls from the 5' RACE reads with MiXCR, one row per CDR3 protein. The sample includes 500,000 to 650,000 distinct CDR3 sequences, roughly a quarter of them seen just once. This clonotype came up a few times. No antigen is known for it. This same sample was also part of a study on T cells of mothers and their children.

The clonotype originates from a boy younger than 10 in good health. The sequenced material came from blood. V and J are TRBV18 and TRBJ2-5, with D possibly being TRBD1 (6 bases). Here the CDR3 DNA reads TGTGCCAGCTCACCGATTGCCAGGGGAGAGACCCAGTACTTC. Its translation: CASSPIARGETQYF.